These 29 T cell receptor beta chains were all obtained from the same sample, sequenced in a study of response to subunit inactivated influenza vaccine. TCRdb passed the RT-PCR reads through MiXCR, listing each CDR3 protein once. Among about 180,000 distinct CDR3 sequences, approximately 8.7% were seen once, and the ten largest hold 11%. The starting material was non-naive T cells sorted from PBMCs, obtained on the day of vaccination. These receptors all come from a man aged 50-59 years who received an inactivated influenza vaccine.

In this sample, this clonotype turned up many times. V gene TRBV7-9 combines with J gene TRBJ2-3, with TRBD1 matching 9 bases. The CDR3 sequence is 17 residues long. J gave up 1 base and V 1 base, and 6 bases lay outside the gene matches. The germline CDR1 and CDR2 sequences are SEHNR and FQNEAQ (reference sequence). The CDR3 region is CASSLGRRTGGTDTQYF. CDR3 bases: TGTGCCAGCAGCTTAGGCCGCCGGACAGGGGGCACAGATACGCAGTATTTT. The entire variable domain, with the rest obtained from reference TRBV7-9 and TRBJ2-3, is as follows: DTGVSQNPRHKITKRGQNVTFRCDPISEHNRLYWYRQTLGQGPEFLTYFQNEAQLEKSRLLSDRFSAERPKGSFSTLEIQRTEQGDSAMYLCASSLGRRTGGTDTQYFGPGTRLTVL.

This rearrangement joins TRBV5-4 to TRBJ2-1; TRBD1 aligns across 7 bases. Germline V gene lookup returns CDR1 SGHNT and CDR2 YYREEE (reference sequence). Losses at the gene ends were 1 base for V and 6 bases for J; bases not matched to a gene: 10. The CDR3 contains 16 residues. The CDR3: CASSLMTGSNLNEQFF. The DNA of the CDR3 is TGTGCCAGCAGCTTGATGACAGGGTCAAATCTCAATGAGCAGTTCTTC. Based on the CDR3 plus reference TRBV5-4 and TRBJ2-1, the full variable domain is ETGVTQSPTHLIKTRGQQVTLRCSSQSGHNTVSWYQQALGQGPQFIFQYYREEENGRGNFPPRFSGLQFPNYSSELNVNALELDDSALYLCASSLMTGSNLNEQFFGPGTRLTVL.

This clonotype was observed a few times. The chain joins TRBV15 to TRBJ1-3; D remains ambiguous. The germline gives CDR1 LNHNV, CDR2 YYDKDF (reference sequence). V was trimmed by 1 base and J by 0 bases, leaving 4 bases between them. The CDR3 consists of 14 residues. CDR3 coding DNA: TGTGCCACCAGCAGAGTGGACTCTGGAAACACCATATATTTT. Its protein is CATSRVDSGNTIYF.

Concerning this clonotype itself: The CDR3 does not end in the conserved phenylalanine or tryptophan, so this is likely a read error. No DNA is shown, since the ends of the CDR3 on it are uncertain; the CDR3 is the one TCRdb lists. The chain uses TRBV11-2 and TRBJ2-1; the D segment call TRBD1 is taken from the table without a DNA check. The CDR3 spans 12 amino acids, including both terminal residues. The germline V gene has CDR1 SGHAT and CDR2 FQNNGV. The CDR3 reads CASSLVDTPVEI.

This clonotype has a count of ten or more. The J gene is TRBJ2-3, the V gene TRBV5-1; a possible D gene is TRBD1 (6 bases). The CDR3 sequence is 18 residues long. Trimming left V 2 bases short and J 2 bases short, with 21 bases between. Germline CDR1 reads SGHRS; CDR2 reads YFSETQ. The CDR3, as DNA: TGCGCCAGCAGCTTCGGCAGGGGCAGAGGGGCCACCACAGATACGCAGTATTTT. This gives the protein CASSFGRGRGATTDTQYF.

There are a few counts of this clonotype. Germline is not matched at one junction end, which may reflect a read error. V is TRBV6-2 or TRBV6-3 and J is TRBJ2-2; D might be TRBD1 (6 bases). Germline CDR1 is MNHEY and CDR2 is SVGEGT. The CDR3 has 15 amino acids. The CDR3 loop is CASRVMTGNTGDLFF. The CDR3 region has the DNA TGTGCCAGCCGGGTGATGACAGGCAACACCGGGGACCTGTTTTTT.

The chain combines TRBV6-1 with TRBJ1-1; maybe TRBD1 (6 bases). Germline V CDR1 and CDR2: MNHNS, SASEGT. Trimming took off 6 bases at V and 4 bases at J, with 21 bases between the two ends. The CDR3 totals 16 residues. The CDR3 bases are TGTGCCAGCAGCCTGGACAGCCGGATGGGGGGCACTGAAGCTTTCTTT. The encoded protein is CASSLDSRMGGTEAFF.

The chain has TRBV7-2 and TRBJ2-7; D is unclear. The CDR3 runs 12 residues. The germline V gene has CDR1 SGHTA and CDR2 FQGNSA. The V and J ends lost 2 bases and 7 bases respectively, with 9 bases between them. CDR3 DNA sequence: TGTGCCAGCAGCTTAAGGGCAGGAGAGCAGTACTTC. This encodes CASSLRAGEQYF.

This clonotype was observed many times. This rearrangement joins TRBV12-3 or TRBV12-4 to TRBJ2-1; 8 bases fit TRBD1. With 5 bases clipped from V and 2 bases from J, the junction kept 2 bases outside the gene matches. The CDR3 totals 14 residues. The CDR3 loop reads CASSTQGAYNEQFF. The CDR3 DNA reads as TGTGCCAGCAGTACACAGGGGGCCTACAATGAGCAGTTCTTC.

There are many counts of this clonotype. In DNA, the CDR3 is TGTGCCAGCAGTTACGGCGAAAGGGGGGGGGGTCGAGAGACCCAGTACTTC. Its protein product is CASSYGERGGGRETQYF. The V gene is TRBV6-5, the J gene TRBJ2-5; the D gene is possibly TRBD2 (7 bases). Per the germline V gene, CDR1 is MNHEY and CDR2 is SVGAGI. V lost 2 bases and J 4 bases, leaving 20 bases between the germline ends. This CDR3 is built from 17 residues.

This chain connects TRBV3-1 to TRBJ1-1, with D unresolved. The CDR3 runs to 14 residues. Germline V gives CDR1 LGHDT, CDR2 YNNKEL (reference sequence). The ends were cut back, 5 bases at V and 6 bases at J, with 16 bases in the middle. The CDR3 region is CASSRTRGGSEAFF. The CDR3 DNA sequence: TGTGCCAGCAGCAGGACTCGGGGAGGCTCTGAAGCTTTCTTT.

This clonotype was picked up a small number of times. The CDR3 reads CASSSAWTGYRNTEAFF. CDR3 DNA: TGTGCCAGCAGCTCAGCCTGGACAGGTTACAGAAACACTGAAGCTTTCTTT. This chain connects TRBV7-2 to TRBJ1-1, with 7 bases fitting TRBD1. The CDR3 has 17 residues. Per germline, CDR1 SGHTA and CDR2 FQGNSA. V was pared by 4 bases and J by 2 bases, with 13 bases of the junction left unmatched.

Concerning this clonotype itself: A much larger clone lies a single base off, so this may be a read error. The rearrangement links TRBV12-3 or TRBV12-4 to TRBJ1-1, with 8 positions matching TRBD1. This CDR3 is built from 13 residues. The V and J ends lost 6 bases and 11 bases, in that order; junction bases with no gene match: 11. The CDR3 loop is CASSARDRRHAFF. As DNA, the CDR3 is TGTGCCAGCAGCGCTCGGGACAGGAGGCATGCTTTCTTT.

This sequence joins TRBV3-1 and TRBJ1-2; 11 positions match TRBD1. Germline CDR1 reads LGHDT; CDR2 reads YNNKEL (reference sequence). Germline trimming cut 3 bases from V and 4 bases from J; bases unmatched to any gene: 4. CDR3 size: 15 residues. The CDR3 DNA reads TGTGCCAGCAGCCAGCGGGACAGGGGGGTCTATGGCTACACCTTC. Translating it yields CASSQRDRGVYGYTF.

The chain links TRBV28 to TRBJ2-5; no reliable D call. The CDR3 contains 13 residues. The germline V gene has CDR1 MDHEN and CDR2 SYDVKM. Trimming cost V 6 bases and J 4 bases, with 12 bases left between them. The CDR3 loop is CASSRPPVETQYF. DNA for the CDR3: TGTGCCAGCAGCCGTCCCCCCGTAGAGACCCAGTACTTC.

This clonotype showed up many times. V is TRBV5-1 and J is TRBJ2-1; TRBD2 agrees at 11 bases. Germline V gene lookup returns CDR1 SGHRS and CDR2 YFSETQ. This CDR3 has 16 residues. The V gene end was trimmed by 5 bases and the J gene end by 4 bases; junction bases not matched to a gene: 8. The CDR3 coding sequence is TGCGCCAGCAGGGGCGTTACTAGCGGGGGTTACAATGAGCAGTTCTTC. Its protein is CASRGVTSGGYNEQFF.

This clonotype has at least ten counts. The rearrangement uses TRBV20-1 and TRBJ1-5; maybe TRBD1 (6 bases). The CDR3 is 16 amino acids. V was clipped by 3 bases and J by 1 base, with 16 bases between them. The germline V gene has CDR1 DFQATT and CDR2 SNEGSKA (reference sequence). Here the CDR3 reads CSARGGVRASNQPQHF. The DNA for the CDR3 is TGCAGTGCTAGGGGGGGCGTCCGAGCGAGCAATCAGCCCCAGCATTTT.

The chain employs TRBV7-2 and TRBJ2-1; D possibly corresponds to TRBD1 (5 bases). The CDR3 contains 16 residues. Germline V gene sequence: CDR1 SGHTA, CDR2 FQGNSA. V was pared by 0 bases and J by 5 bases, with 14 bases between. The CDR3, as DNA: TGTGCCAGCAGCTTAGCGTTTAGCTGGGGCGACAATGAGCAGTTCTTC. It codes for CASSLAFSWGDNEQFF.

This clonotype was recorded at least ten times. The chain is built from TRBV5-1 and TRBJ1-5; D unresolved. The CDR3 runs to 13 residues. CDR1 is SGHRS, CDR2 YFSETQ, per germline. Trimming cost V 0 bases and J 1 base, with 2 bases left between them. As DNA, the CDR3 is TGCGCCAGCAGCTTGGGAAGCAATCAGCCCCAGCATTTT. Residues: CASSLGSNQPQHF.

This clonotype was counted at least ten times. This chain links TRBV12-3 or TRBV12-4 with TRBJ2-7; 7 bases agree with TRBD2. V was clipped by 3 bases and J by 7 bases; unmatched bases: 9. The length of the CDR3 is 14 residues. CDR3 in DNA: TGTGCCAGCAGTTTCATCGGACTAGGGTGGGAGCAGTACTTC. Translation: CASSFIGLGWEQYF.

At least ten counts were recorded for this clonotype. V and J are TRBV4-3 and TRBJ2-1; D gene uncertain. The CDR3 totals 15 residues. The germline gives CDR1 LGHNA, CDR2 YSLEER. V lost 5 bases, J lost 3 bases, and 14 bases lay in between. CDR3 DNA: TGCGCCAGCAGCGAACAGCCGCAGATCTACAATGAGCAGTTCTTC. Translated, it gives CASSEQPQIYNEQFF.

V and J are TRBV18 and TRBJ2-5; D not resolved. Germline V lookup: CDR1 KGHSH, CDR2 LQKENI. The CDR3 extends over 14 amino acids. Trimming stripped 0 bases from V and 3 bases from J, with 8 bases between. DNA of the CDR3: TGTGCCAGCTCACCACCGACTCTAAAAGAGACCCAGTACTTC. As protein: CASSPPTLKETQYF.

V is TRBV9 and J is TRBJ2-1; the D gene is possibly TRBD2 (6 bases). CDR3 length: 16 amino acids. The V end was cut by 0 bases, the J end by 7 bases, with 17 bases between. CDR1 is SGDLS and CDR2 is YYNGEE in the germline V gene. CDR3 sequence: CASSVDLAGWTNEQFF. Written as DNA, the CDR3 is TGTGCCAGCAGCGTAGATTTGGCGGGATGGACGAATGAGCAGTTCTTC.

V usage is TRBV12-3 or TRBV12-4 and J usage is TRBJ1-5, with D perhaps matching TRBD1 (5 bases). The CDR3 has 14 amino acids. Trimming removed 4 bases from V and 7 bases from J, with 14 bases in between. CDR3 sequence: CASSSHSGNQPQHF. As DNA, the CDR3 is TGTGCCAGCAGTTCGCATTCAGGGAACCAGCCCCAGCATTTT.

The gene calls are TRBV12-3 or TRBV12-4 and TRBJ2-7; TRBD2 matches 9 bases. The CDR3 length is 16 residues. J was trimmed by 4 bases and V by 2 bases; bases with no gene match: 9. Here the CDR3 DNA reads TGTGCCAGCAGTTTATTGGGGCGGGGGGGATCATACGAGCAGTACTTC. Translating gives CASSLLGRGGSYEQYF.

The table lists this clonotype with a few counts. This chain connects TRBV5-1 to TRBJ1-2; 9 bases agree with TRBD1. The length of the CDR3 is 13 residues. Looked up from germline, CDR1 is SGHRS and CDR2 is YFSETQ. Unmatched junction bases numbered 5, after V lost 4 bases and J lost 7 bases. As DNA, the CDR3 is TGCGCCAGCAGCCCGGACAGGGGCGGTGGCTACACCTTC. Protein product: CASSPDRGGGYTF.

This clonotype was seen a handful of times. The chain couples TRBV20-1 to TRBJ1-5, with 7 bases fitting TRBD1. CDR1 is DFQATT, CDR2 SNEGSKA, per germline (reference sequence). The CDR3 totals 12 residues. Losses at the gene ends were 6 bases for V and 6 bases for J; bases not matched to a gene: 5. CDR3 DNA: TGCAGTGCCAACAGGGACAGTCAGCCCCAGCATTTT. It encodes CSANRDSQPQHF.

This clonotype was detected a few times. The CDR3 loop reads CASSLTGFGFFQYF. The CDR3 DNA reads as TGTGCCAGCAGCTTAACGGGGTTTGGTTTTTTTCAGTACTTC. The rearrangement links TRBV11-2 to TRBJ2-4; maybe TRBD2 (5 bases). V was shortened by 2 bases and J by 11 bases, with 16 bases between the two germline ends. Germline V gene lookup returns CDR1 SGHAT and CDR2 FQNNGV. The CDR3 extends over 14 amino acids.

This rearrangement joins TRBV28 to TRBJ2-1; 12 bases line up with TRBD2. V shed 6 bases, J shed 4 bases, and the junction held 7 bases outside the gene matches. The CDR3 is 16 residues long. Germline V gene lookup returns CDR1 MDHEN and CDR2 SYDVKM. The CDR3 DNA follows: TGTGCCAGCAGCCCTATCGGGACTAGCGGGTACAATGAGCAGTTCTTC. It is translated as CASSPIGTSGYNEQFF. Using reference TRBV28 and TRBJ2-1 for the parts outside the CDR3, the full variable domain is DVKVTQSSRYLVKRTGEKVFLECVQDMDHENMFWYRQDPGLGLRLIYFSYDVKMKEKGDIPEGYSVSREKKERFSLILESASTNQTSMYLCASSPIGTSGYNEQFFGPGTRLTVL.